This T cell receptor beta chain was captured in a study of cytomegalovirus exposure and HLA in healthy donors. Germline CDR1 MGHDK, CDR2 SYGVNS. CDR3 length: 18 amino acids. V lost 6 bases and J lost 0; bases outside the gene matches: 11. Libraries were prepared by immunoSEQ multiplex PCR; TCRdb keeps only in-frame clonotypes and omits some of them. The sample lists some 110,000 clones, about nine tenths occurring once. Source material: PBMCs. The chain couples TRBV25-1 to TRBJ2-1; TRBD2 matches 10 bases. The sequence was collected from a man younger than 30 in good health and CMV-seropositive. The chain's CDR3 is CASSPEGERGGSYNEQFF. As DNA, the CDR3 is TGTGCCAGCAGCCCCGAGGGTGAGCGGGGGGGCTCCTACAATGAGCAGTTCTTC.